The source of this T cell receptor beta chain is a study of naive and memory T cell subsets. Study-wide points: The power law exponent of TCR abundance differed between naive and memory cells. Naive and memory repertoire findings lacked a ground truth for validation. Especially in CD8 cells, naive repertoires contained a few larger clonotypes, possibly CD45RA-re-expressing memory cells.

The table lists this clonotype with many counts. The target antigen is unknown. Trimming removed 6 bases from V and 4 bases from J, with 8 bases in between. Germline lookup yields CDR1 SNHLY and CDR2 FYNNEI. There are 12 residues in the CDR3. Both TRBC1 and TRBC2 were covered by a beta constant-region primer of two equimolar oligonucleotides. Ligated cDNA was amplified by four rounds of PCR with nested alpha and beta constant-region primers and SP2. TCRdb re-called the UMI-ligation and nested PCR reads with MiXCR, one entry per CDR3 protein. The data show 80,000 to 95,000 distinct CDR3 sequences, roughly 9.3% seen once.

The receptor's source is a human donor in good health. V and J are TRBV2 and TRBJ2-3, with unresolved D. Sequencing was carried out using naive CD8+ T cells from blood. The CDR3 reads CASSEKSDTQYF. The CDR3 DNA follows: TGTGCCAGCAGCGAGAAGTCAGATACGCAGTATTTT.